This record looks at one TCR beta chain sequence and its context. There is no known antigen for this receptor. No base-level quality is on record; no much larger clone is a single base apart. The library was built by means of the immunoSEQ multiplex PCR assay. TCRdb stores this immuneACCESS table with in-frame sequences only. Part of the clones is absent; in the studies checked, under half of the shortfall reflects unresolved V genes, and no reason is known for the rest. The sample profile shows about 730,000 clones; 75% to 90% of them were found once. The ten largest clonotypes hold around 0.01% of the sample. These data belong to a study of shared T cell receptors in the human thymus (dated by TCRdb to 2020 to 2023). General notes on the study: The study examined how self-reactive, shared T-cell receptor alpha chains are generated in the human thymus.

CDR1 and CDR2 were assigned from the germline V gene (reference sequence) as MNHEY and SMNVEV. The CDR3 contains 17 residues, cysteine and phenylalanine counted. Only CDR3 DNA remains: 51 bases, in frame from the first base. V loses 3 bases at its end and J loses 5 bases; junction bases beyond the gene matches: 11. These same data were also listed under a study on human thymus T cells. As the second paper documents: Donors were immunologically healthy infants undergoing open corrective cardiac surgery for congenital heart defects in Finland. Thymus tissue was collected as surgical resects that were removed during corrective cardiac surgery. Usage of V and J gene segments appeared to be biased in both the thymic and the peripheral blood repertoires. Highly overlapping thymic TCR repertoires among unrelated individuals were reported in the related research. The study described the TCR alpha and beta repertoires in roughly 8 infant thymus samples and a few matching peripheral blood samples. Donor ages ranging from 7 to 244 days were recorded, and 5 to 7 male and a couple of female infants were included in the cohort. After being mechanically released from the tissue, thymocytes were kept at -70 degrees C in pellets of about 9.5-30 million cells. A QIAsymphony instrument was used to extract genomic DNA from frozen cell pellets. The immunoSEQ multiplex PCR assay was used to amplify the TCRB and TCRAD loci from a standardized quantity of quality-controlled genomic DNA. The amplicons covered the V(D)J region and were long enough to include the CDR3 and to identify the V and J genes. The commercial immunoSEQ service was used to sequence amplicons on an Illumina platform. Primer bias and sequencing errors were corrected as previously described, and TCRAD and TCRB were defined on the basis of the IMGT database. The repertoires were analysed using immunoSEQ Analyzer 3.0 and VDJTools for basic statistics, V/J segment usage, diversity estimates, rarefaction and pairwise overlap. Diversity was estimated with Chao1, ChaoE, Efron-Thisted, Shannon and inverse Simpson indices, and also on datasets down-sampled to the smallest sample. Repertoire overlap used strict matching of CDR3 nucleotide sequence, V gene and J gene, with Jaccard-based multidimensional scaling clustering. Thymus samples yielded on average roughly 810,000 unique TCRB clonotypes, compared with 70,000 to 85,000 from blood samples.

The origin of this receptor is a girl less than two years old with a congenital heart defect. Donor details come from another sample of the same person, matched by shared clones. The receptor chain draws on TRBV27 and TRBJ2-3, and TRBD2 aligns with 10 junction nucleotides. Sequenced: thymocytes. The sequenced DNA: TGTGCCAGCAGTTTCCTGGAGCGGGGGGGCCTTGGAGATACGCAGTATTTT. This gives the protein CASSFLERGGLGDTQYF.